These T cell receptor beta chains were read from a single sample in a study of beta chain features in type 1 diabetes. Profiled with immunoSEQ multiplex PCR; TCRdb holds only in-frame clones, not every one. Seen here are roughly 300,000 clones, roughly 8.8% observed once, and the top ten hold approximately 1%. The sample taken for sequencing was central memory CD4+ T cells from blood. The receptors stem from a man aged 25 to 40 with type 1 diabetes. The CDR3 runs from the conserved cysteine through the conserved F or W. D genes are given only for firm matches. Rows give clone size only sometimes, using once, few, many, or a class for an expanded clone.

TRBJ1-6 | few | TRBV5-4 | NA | TGTGCCAGCGCCAAAACAGGATCGGTCTATAATTCACCCCTCCACTTT | CASAKTGSVYNSPLHF
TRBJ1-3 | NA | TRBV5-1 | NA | TGCGCCAGCAGCTTGGCTCCCACGGCGCGGACTGGAAACACCATATATTTT | CASSLAPTARTGNTIYF
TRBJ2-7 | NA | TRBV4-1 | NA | TGCGCCAGCAGCCAAGCGGAACTTAACGAGCAGTACTTC | CASSQAELNEQYF
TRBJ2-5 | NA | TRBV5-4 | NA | TGTGCCAGCAGCCTAGCTGATGGTCGCGTGGAGACCCAGTACTTC | CASSLADGRVETQYF
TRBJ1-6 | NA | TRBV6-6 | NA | TGTGCCAGCAGCCTGGGGAATTCACCCCTCCACTTT | CASSLGNSPLHF
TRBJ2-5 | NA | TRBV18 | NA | TGTGCCAGCTCAAGATTCGCCCAAGAGACCCAGTACTTC | CASSRFAQETQYF
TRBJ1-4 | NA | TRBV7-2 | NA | TGTGCCAGTGGAAGAGGACGGCTTAATGAAAAACTGTTTTTT | CASGRGRLNEKLFF
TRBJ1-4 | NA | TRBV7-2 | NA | TGTGCCAGCAGCTTCTTAAATGAAAAACTGTTTTTT | CASSFLNEKLFF
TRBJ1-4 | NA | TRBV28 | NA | TGTGCCAGCGAGGCAGGAGTTAATGAAAAACTGTTTTTT | CASEAGVNEKLFF
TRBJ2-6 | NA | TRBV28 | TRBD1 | TGTGCCAGCAGTAGAGAAGACAGGGCTGGGGCCAACGTCCTGACTTTC | CASSREDRAGANVLTF
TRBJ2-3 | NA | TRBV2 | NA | TGTGCCAGCAGCCTGGGTAGGAGCACAGATACGCAGTATTTT | CASSLGRSTDTQYF
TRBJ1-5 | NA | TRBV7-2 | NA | TGTGCCAGCAGCTTAGTGGTCGATCAGCCCCAGCATTTT | CASSLVVDQPQHF
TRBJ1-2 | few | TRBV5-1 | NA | TGCGCCAGCAGGTCGCGAAGGGACTATGGCTACACCTTC | CASRSRRDYGYTF
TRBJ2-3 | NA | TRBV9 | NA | TGTGCCAGCAGCGTAGCTGGACGACAGACCCTTGATACGCAGTATTTT | CASSVAGRQTLDTQYF
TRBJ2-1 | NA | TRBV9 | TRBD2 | TGTGCCAGCAGCGTCCTAGCGGGGGGGCATAGTGAGCAGTTCTTC | CASSVLAGGHSEQFF
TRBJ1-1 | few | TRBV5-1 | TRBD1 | TGCGCCAGCAGGGCCGGGACAGGGGCCCCTGAAGCTTTCTTT | CASRAGTGAPEAFF
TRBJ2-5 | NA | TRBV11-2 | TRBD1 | TGTGCCAGCAGCCGGGGACAGACGCCCGGGGAGACCCAGTACTTC | CASSRGQTPGETQYF
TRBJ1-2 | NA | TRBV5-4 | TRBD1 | TGTGCCAGCAGTTACGACAGGGAAGGCTACACCTTC | CASSYDREGYTF
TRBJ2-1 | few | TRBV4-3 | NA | TGCGCCAGCAGCGACCAGACAGGATACAATGAGCAGTTCTTC | CASSDQTGYNEQFF
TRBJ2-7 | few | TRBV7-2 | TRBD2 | TGTGCCAGCAGCTTAAGCGTGACTAGCAGGAACTACGAGCAGTACTTC | CASSLSVTSRNYEQYF
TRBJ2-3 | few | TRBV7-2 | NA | TGTGCCAGCAGCTTAGTGGCGGCTAGCACAGATACGCAGTATTTT | CASSLVAASTDTQYF
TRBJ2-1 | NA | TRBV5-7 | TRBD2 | TGTGCCAGCAGCTACTTGCGGCTAGCGGGGGCGTGGAATGAGCAGTTCTTC | CASSYLRLAGAWNEQFF
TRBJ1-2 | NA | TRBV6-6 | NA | TGTGCCAGCAGCCCTACCGACGGGAACCGCTATGGCTACACCTTC | CASSPTDGNRYGYTF
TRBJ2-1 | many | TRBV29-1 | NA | TGCAGCGCTCGAAACAATGAGCAGTTCTTC | CSARNNEQFF